This record looks at one T cell receptor (beta chain) sequence and its context. As yet, its antigen is unknown. The data stem from a study of T cell responses to AZD1222 COVID-19 vaccine. Study results and limitations: At 160-218 and 743-854, vaccine-associated CD4 TCRs were dominant, and they spanned spike. Unmutated variant regions reportedly attract nearly half of all spike-specific TCRs. There were repertoire samples only from the period after the peak T cell response.

Some clones are missing from TCRdb's copy, which holds only in-frame ones; the method was immunoSEQ multiplex PCR. Here the sample spans about 190,000 clones, roughly 92% being singletons. The germline CDR1 and CDR2 sequences are SGHAT and FQNNGV. J gave up 7 bases and V 1 base, and 11 bases lay outside the gene matches. The CDR3 runs 16 residues. The source was peripheral blood, collected on day 0 of AZD1222 vaccination. The chain combines TRBV11-2 with TRBJ2-7, with 9 bases matching TRBD2. The receptor was derived from an adult in good health. In DNA form, the CDR3 reads TGTGCCAGCAGCTTAGGGGCTAGCGGGGACTTGGGGGAGCAGTACTTC. Protein: CASSLGASGDLGEQYF.